These 12 T cell receptor beta chains were all obtained from the same sample, sequenced in a study of beta chain features in type 1 diabetes (dated by TCRdb to 2017 to 2018). The library was obtained by the immunoSEQ multiplex PCR assay. The entire amount of isolated RNA was reverse transcribed using the High Capacity cDNA Reverse Transcription Kit, so the sequenced TCRB transcripts were expressed ones. TCRdb holds this immuneACCESS table with in-frame rearrangements only. Some clones are missing; in checked studies, unresolved V genes explain under half, and the rest has no known cause. The sample data list approximately 150,000 clones, and 9.5% to 10% of these were observed just once. 0.65% of the sample belongs to the ten largest clones. What was sequenced was central memory CD4+ T cells from blood. The receptors were sampled from a woman aged 40-49 years in good health.

This clone came up a few times. J is TRBJ1-5 and V is TRBV10-3; perhaps TRBD1 as D (5 bases). The length of the CDR3 is 15 residues. Germline loops: CDR1 ENHRY, CDR2 SYGVKD. V lost 0 bases and J 5 bases, leaving 11 bases between the germline ends. The CDR3 nucleotides are TGTGCCATCAGTGAGTCCAGGGTCTTCGATCAGCCCCAGCATTTT. This gives the protein CAISESRVFDQPQHF.

This clone was detected a few times. The rearrangement uses TRBV7-2 and TRBJ2-5, with 12 bases lining up with TRBD1. Unmatched junction bases numbered 5, after V lost 1 base and J lost 5 bases. Germline V gene sequence: CDR1 SGHTA, CDR2 FQGNSA. The CDR3 sequence is 16 residues long. Here the CDR3 reads CASSLVGTGGGETQYF. The CDR3 DNA reads TGTGCCAGCAGCTTAGTGGGGACAGGGGGCGGTGAGACCCAGTACTTC.

This sequence joins TRBV27 and TRBJ1-3; tentatively, D is TRBD1 (5 bases). Trimming pared 6 bases from V and 0 bases from J, leaving 12 bases between. There are 15 residues in the CDR3. CDR1 MNHEY and CDR2 SMNVEV come from the germline V gene (reference sequence). CDR3: CASRRTRDSGNTIYF. The CDR3 DNA follows: TGTGCCAGCAGAAGAACCAGGGACTCTGGAAACACCATATATTTT.

This chain joins TRBV7-2 and TRBJ1-2; 9 bases match TRBD1. Per the germline V gene, CDR1 is SGHTA and CDR2 is FQGNSA. The J segment lost 2 bases and the V segment lost 4 bases, leaving 8 bases of the junction unmatched. The CDR3 totals 16 residues. CDR3 loop: CASSSRAGTGNYGYTF. In DNA, the CDR3 is TGTGCCAGCAGCTCGCGCGCCGGGACAGGGAACTATGGCTACACCTTC.

V usage is TRBV7-8 and J usage is TRBJ2-5, with a possible D match to TRBD1 (5 bases). The J call may be in error: the DNA end matches TRBJ2-7 better. There are 13 residues in the CDR3. CDR1 and CDR2 from the germline V gene are SGHVS and FQNEAQ. CDR3 DNA: TGTGCCAGCAGCTCCAGGGCTGCCTACGAGCAGTACTTC. Protein sequence: CASSSRAAYEQYF.

V and J are TRBV29-1 and TRBJ2-3, with 8 bases identical to TRBD1. After removal of 6 bases from V and 2 bases from J, the junction contained 7 bases not matched to a gene. The CDR3 extends over 14 amino acids. Germline CDR1 SQVTM, CDR2 ANQGSEA. The CDR3 DNA reads as TGCAGCGTAGCGGACAGGGTGTACACAGATACGCAGTATTTT. This translates into CSVADRVYTDTQYF.

This clone came up a few times. The J gene is TRBJ2-7, the V gene TRBV27; no reliable D call. The V end was cut by 5 bases, the J end by 6 bases, with 20 bases between. CDR3 size: 15 residues. Germline assignment: CDR1 MNHEY and CDR2 SMNVEV (reference sequence). As DNA, the CDR3 is TGTGCCAGCAGTCCCTTTCCCCCCGCGCGCGGCGAGCAGTACTTC. It codes for CASSPFPPARGEQYF.

V and J are TRBV4-3 and TRBJ2-7; possibly TRBD1 for D (6 bases). This CDR3 is built from 14 residues. Trimming took off 2 bases at V and 2 bases at J, with 10 bases between the two ends. The V gene's germline CDR1 is LGHNA and CDR2 YSLEER. CDR3 nucleotide sequence: TGCGCCAGCAGCCAAAGGACAGAAGCCTACGAGCAGTACTTC. Protein sequence: CASSQRTEAYEQYF.

Ten or more counts support this clone. V is TRBV5-4 and J is TRBJ2-5; 8 bases align to TRBD2. CDR1 is SGHNT, CDR2 YYREEE, per germline (reference sequence). V shed 3 bases, J shed 6 bases, and the junction held 10 bases outside the gene matches. This CDR3 has 15 residues. CDR3 protein: CASSSAISGVKTQYF. The CDR3 DNA is TGTGCCAGCAGCTCGGCCATTAGCGGGGTGAAGACCCAGTACTTC.

The chain is built from TRBV25-1 and TRBJ1-5, with D perhaps matching TRBD1 (5 bases). V lost 4 bases and J 4 bases, leaving 14 bases between the germline ends. Germline CDR1 and CDR2: MGHDK and SYGVNS. This CDR3 contains 15 residues. This CDR3 reads CASSAPGGENQPQHF. The CDR3 DNA reads as TGTGCCAGCAGTGCCCCGGGGGGGGAGAATCAGCCCCAGCATTTT.

The chain couples TRBV5-4 to TRBJ2-2; 9 bases match TRBD1. This CDR3 has 16 residues. V lost 2 bases, J lost 4 bases, and 6 bases stayed unmatched. Germline CDR1 reads SGHNT; CDR2 reads YYREEE (reference sequence). For the CDR3, the DNA is TGTGCCAGCAGCTTAAGGACAGGGGTGAGCACCGGGGAGCTGTTTTTT. Protein product: CASSLRTGVSTGELFF.

In its sample, this clone was seen a few times. This chain uses TRBV7-2 with TRBJ2-5; 11 bases fit TRBD1. J gave up 2 bases and V 4 bases, and 6 bases lay outside the gene matches. Germline CDR1 reads SGHTA; CDR2 reads FQGNSA. The CDR3 length is 16 residues. CDR3 loop: CASSSGTGGGQETQYF. CDR3 sequence (DNA): TGTGCCAGCAGCTCCGGGACAGGGGGTGGGCAAGAGACCCAGTACTTC. Full variable domain (remainder filled in from reference TRBV7-2 and TRBJ2-5): GAGVSQSPSNKVTEKGKDVELRCDPISGHTALYWYRQSLGQGLEFLIYFQGNSAPDKSGLPSDRFSAERTGGSVSTLTIQRTQQEDSAVYLCASSSGTGGGQETQYFGPGTRLLVL.